The clone carrying this T cell receptor beta chain came up a few times. Its antigen is unknown. The CDR3 contains 15 residues. Trimming left V 5 bases short and J 4 bases short, with 14 bases between. The sample comes from a study of T cell responses to AZD1222 COVID-19 vaccine. Study-wide results and caveats: With two AZD1222 doses given, Spike-specific TCR breadth and depth both rose. Donors, mostly white British, included more females; clonal diversity was possibly underestimated.

Only in-frame clones appear in the TCRdb table, and some are missing; sequencing was by immunoSEQ multiplex PCR. Here the sample spans roughly 56,000 clones, over 75% being singletons. The V gene is TRBV23-1, the J gene TRBJ2-2, with D perhaps TRBD1 (6 bases). TRBV23-1 is annotated as an ORF whose role is uncertain. The sequences come from peripheral blood, collected 28 days after the second AZD1222 dose. The sequence derives from an adult who received the AZD1222 COVID-19 vaccine. CDR3 sequence (DNA): TGCGCCAGCAGTTATCCGGGACACGTCACCGGGGAGCTGTTTTTT. Amino acid sequence: CASSYPGHVTGELFF.